This passage covers 31 T cell receptor beta chains from one sample sequenced in a study of T cell responses to AZD1222 COVID-19 vaccine. Data came from immunoSEQ multiplex PCR; TCRdb stores just in-frame clones and leaves some out. The sample has over 75,000 clones; around 91% are singletons. Sequenced here: peripheral blood, sampled 28 days after the second AZD1222 dose. Receptors were obtained from an adult who received the AZD1222 COVID-19 vaccine.

This clone has only one observation. The same CDR3 also results from other DNA sequences found in this sample. The J gene is TRBJ2-7, the V gene TRBV19; TRBD2 aligns across 10 bases. This CDR3 is 15 amino acids long. The germline CDR1 and CDR2 sequences are LNHDA and SQIVND (reference sequence). V lost 3 bases to trimming and J lost 0 bases; unmatched junction nucleotides: 2. The CDR3 region has the DNA TGTGCCAGTAGTATTCTAGCGGGGGTCTCCTACGAGCAGTACTTC. Amino acid sequence: CASSILAGVSYEQYF.

The gene calls are TRBV28 and TRBJ2-3; 13 bases match TRBD2. This CDR3 has 16 amino acids. V was clipped by 6 bases and J by 2 bases; unmatched bases: 5. Germline V gene data show CDR1 as MDHEN and CDR2 as SYDVKM. The DNA of the CDR3 is TGTGCCAGCAGCCCAGGGACTAGCGGGACCACAGATACGCAGTATTTT. It specifies CASSPGTSGTTDTQYF.

The rearrangement links TRBV19 to TRBJ2-7; TRBD1 agrees at 11 bases. From germline, CDR1 is LNHDA and CDR2 SQIVND (reference sequence). This CDR3 spans 14 amino acids. J lost 3 bases, V lost 5 bases, and 3 bases had no gene match. CDR3 residues: CASSQGTGGYEQYF. In DNA, the CDR3 is TGTGCCAGTAGTCAAGGGACAGGGGGCTACGAGCAGTACTTC.

Here the CDR3 reads CASSGTGGIDQPQHF. In nucleotides, the CDR3 is TGTGCCAGCAGTGGGACAGGCGGGATAGATCAGCCCCAGCATTTT. The chain recombines TRBV2 with TRBJ1-5; 7 positions agree with TRBD1. Trimming removed 4 bases from V and 5 bases from J; junction bases left unmatched: 8. This CDR3 spans 15 amino acids. Germline CDR1 is SNHLY and CDR2 is FYNNEI.

The CDR3 is CSAKEEGTQYF. CDR3 nucleotides: TGCAGTGCTAAAGAGGAGGGGACCCAGTACTTC. The chain joins TRBV20-1 to TRBJ2-5; the D gene is possibly TRBD2 (6 bases). CDR1 and CDR2 (germline): DFQATT, SNEGSKA (reference sequence). Trimming shortened V by 4 bases and J by 7 bases, and 10 bases separated the two germline ends. The CDR3 has 11 amino acids.

The chain is built from TRBV3-1 (or the pseudogene TRBV3-2) and TRBJ1-5; D is unclear. There are 13 residues in the CDR3. Germline CDR1 and CDR2: LGHDT and YNNKEL (reference sequence). Trimming took off 5 bases at V and 5 bases at J, with 10 bases between the two ends. This chain's CDR3 is CASSYTRDQPQHF. DNA of the CDR3: TGTGCCAGCAGCTATACACGAGATCAGCCCCAGCATTTT.

J is TRBJ2-2 and V is TRBV21-1; TRBD1, the table's D call, lacks a check against the DNA. TRBV21-1 is recorded as a pseudogene. This CDR3 is 17 amino acids long. The CDR3 here is CASRPGQHSSGTGELFF. For the CDR3, the DNA is TGTGCCAGCAGACCGGGACAGCATTCTTCGGGGACCGGGGAGCTGTTTTTT.

This clone showed up just a few times. The J gene is TRBJ2-1, the V gene TRBV29-1, with 7 nucleotides matching TRBD2. V gave up 7 bases and J gave up 7 bases; unmatched junction bases: 16. The CDR3 spans 15 residues. In germline, CDR1 is SQVTM, CDR2 ANQGSEA. CDR3 in DNA: TGCAGCGCCCCTCTGGGGGGGGTGGAAATAAATGAGCAGTTCTTC. Translating gives CSAPLGGVEINEQFF.

The J gene is TRBJ1-6, the V gene TRBV10-3; TRBD1 matches at 10 bases. Germline V lookup: CDR1 ENHRY, CDR2 SYGVKD. The CDR3 totals 17 residues. V lost 3 bases, J lost 9 bases, and 11 bases stayed unmatched. CDR3 sequence: CAISDSGTGVVSSPLHF. Here the CDR3 DNA reads TGTGCCATCAGTGATAGTGGGACAGGGGTAGTGAGTTCACCCCTCCACTTT.

The V call is TRBV3-1 (or the pseudogene TRBV3-2), the J call TRBJ1-6; D is perhaps TRBD1 (5 bases). The CDR3 consists of 15 residues. V lost 0 bases and J 10 bases, leaving 13 bases between the germline ends. Germline V lookup: CDR1 LGHDT, CDR2 YNNKEL (reference sequence). The CDR3 is CASSQEGAKYSPLHF. The CDR3 nucleotides are TGTGCCAGCAGCCAAGAAGGGGCAAAATACTCACCCCTCCACTTT.

This clone was observed once. The chain carries TRBV2 and TRBJ1-6; D gene unclear. Germline CDR1 SNHLY, CDR2 FYNNEI. The germline V and J ends were trimmed by 7 bases and 0 bases, with 10 bases remaining between them. This CDR3 is built from 15 residues. The CDR3 reads CASKTDLSYNSPLHF. The CDR3 DNA reads as TGTGCCAGCAAAACGGATCTCTCCTATAATTCACCCCTCCACTTT.

This clone was recorded only once. The chain joins TRBV18 to TRBJ1-6; D perhaps matches TRBD1 (5 bases). Per the germline V gene, CDR1 is KGHSH and CDR2 is LQKENI. The CDR3 has 14 residues. V shed 0 bases and J shed 6 bases, with 6 bases lying between them. The CDR3 protein is CASSPPQGNSPLHF. CDR3 DNA: TGTGCCAGCTCACCACCGCAGGGTAATTCACCCCTCCACTTT.

This chain joins TRBV4-2 and TRBJ2-7; 10 nucleotides agree with TRBD2. J lost 4 bases, V lost 0 bases, and 3 bases had no gene match. CDR3 length equals 15 residues. Germline-derived CDR1 and CDR2 are LGHNA and YNFKEQ. CDR3 sequence: CASSQDGLADYEQYF. CDR3 in DNA: TGTGCCAGCAGCCAAGACGGACTAGCGGATTACGAGCAGTACTTC.

The V call is TRBV29-1, the J call TRBJ2-7; no firm D call. The CDR3 runs 12 residues. V dropped 4 bases and J dropped 0 bases, with 7 bases sitting between them. Germline assignment: CDR1 SQVTM and CDR2 ANQGSEA. The CDR3 sequence: CSVATNSYEQYF. CDR3 bases: TGCAGCGTTGCGACAAACTCCTACGAGCAGTACTTC.

The CDR3 DNA reads TGCGCCAGCAGCCCGGGACTAGCGGGAGGGCCGCGGGATACGCAGTATTTT. Amino acid sequence: CASSPGLAGGPRDTQYF. The chain joins TRBV5-1 to TRBJ2-3; 16 positions agree with TRBD2. The ends lost 4 bases at V and 6 bases at J; junction bases unmatched: 8. The CDR3 sequence is 17 residues long. Looked up from germline, CDR1 is SGHRS and CDR2 is YFSETQ.

This chain uses TRBV7-9 with TRBJ2-5; 7 bases fit TRBD1. With 5 bases clipped from V and 5 bases from J, the junction kept 8 bases outside the gene matches. The CDR3 has 14 amino acids. The germline V gene encodes CDR1 SEHNR and CDR2 FQNEAQ (reference sequence). CDR3 bases: TGTGCCAGCAGCCTAACAGGGGCTGGGGAGACCCAGTACTTC. Amino acids: CASSLTGAGETQYF.

The CDR3 region is CASSAPVKAALWETQYF. In DNA, the CDR3 is TGTGCCAGCAGCGCACCGGTAAAAGCGGCGCTATGGGAGACCCAGTACTTC. The genes are TRBV9 and TRBJ2-5; possible D gene TRBD2, 5 bases. Per germline, CDR1 SGDLS and CDR2 YYNGEE. Trimming removed 3 bases from V and 5 bases from J, with 23 bases in between. The CDR3 sequence is 17 residues long.

This chain connects TRBV10-3 to TRBJ1-1; D remains ambiguous. CDR3 length equals 13 residues. Germline V gene data show CDR1 as ENHRY and CDR2 as SYGVKD. With 10 bases removed from V and 6 bases from J, the gap between germline ends came to 18 bases. Here the CDR3 reads CASGGGWSAEAFF. CDR3 sequence (DNA): TGTGCCAGCGGCGGAGGTTGGAGCGCTGAAGCTTTCTTT.

This sequence joins TRBV3-1 (or the pseudogene TRBV3-2) and TRBJ1-5, with D perhaps matching TRBD1 (6 bases). This CDR3 contains 14 residues. The V gene's germline CDR1 is LGHDT and CDR2 YNNKEL (reference sequence). V shed 3 bases and J shed 2 bases, with 8 bases lying between them. The CDR3 sequence: CASSQGHRNQPQHF. The CDR3 DNA is TGTGCCAGCAGCCAGGGACACCGCAATCAGCCCCAGCATTTT.

J is TRBJ2-3 and V is TRBV5-6; possibly TRBD1 for D (6 bases). V shed 4 bases and J shed 0 bases, with 15 bases lying between them. Germline V gene sequence: CDR1 SGHDT, CDR2 YYEEEE. The CDR3 length is 16 residues. The CDR3 DNA follows: TGTGCCAGCAGCGGACCGGGACACCTTAGCACAGATACGCAGTATTTT. Encoded protein: CASSGPGHLSTDTQYF.

The chain combines TRBV6-1 with TRBJ1-2, with D hard to call. The V and J ends lost 1 base and 1 base respectively, with 7 bases between them. Per the germline V gene, CDR1 is MNHNS and CDR2 is SASEGT. The CDR3 spans 14 residues. The CDR3 sequence is CASSEGPFNYGYTF. Here the CDR3 DNA reads TGTGCCAGCAGTGAAGGTCCTTTTAACTATGGCTACACCTTC.

The chain couples TRBV23-1 to TRBJ1-2; no clear D gene. TRBV23-1 belongs to the ORF category, with a function that is uncertain. The CDR3 has 12 residues. Trimming took 4 bases from V and 9 from J, leaving 12 bases between them. The CDR3 DNA is TGCGCCAGCAGTCGCGACCTGGGCTGCTACACCTTC. Translation: CASSRDLGCYTF.

The V gene is TRBV30, the J gene TRBJ1-2; a weak D match, TRBD1 (5 bases). The V end was cut by 2 bases, the J end by 7 bases, with 17 bases between. There are 14 residues in the CDR3. CDR1 GTSNPN and CDR2 SVGIG come from the germline V gene (reference sequence). The CDR3 DNA follows: TGTGCCTGGAGTCAGATGGCAGGGTTGAGTGGCTACACCTTC. Translating gives CAWSQMAGLSGYTF. Combining the CDR3 with reference TRBV30 and TRBJ1-2 gives the whole variable domain SQTIHQWPATLVQPVGSPLSLECTVEGTSNPNLYWYRQAAGRGLQLLFYSVGIGQISSEVPQNLSASRPQDRQFILSSKKLLLSDSGFYLCAWSQMAGLSGYTFGSGTRLTVV.

This clone has just one count. The chain has TRBV6-6 and TRBJ2-7, with 7 bases that match TRBD1. The CDR3 totals 16 residues. V shed 6 bases and J 3 bases; nucleotides not matched to a gene: 14. CDR1 and CDR2 (germline): MNHNY, SVGAGI (reference sequence). The CDR3 is CASSQSGAGGYYEQYF. The CDR3 nucleotides are TGTGCCAGCAGCCAATCCGGGGCAGGGGGTTACTACGAGCAGTACTTC.

This clone was seen a single time. The chain is built from TRBV7-2 and TRBJ2-5; D not certain. V lost 2 bases to trimming and J lost 4 bases, with 14 bases between them. Germline V gives CDR1 SGHTA, CDR2 FQGNSA. The CDR3 is 15 amino acids. The CDR3 sequence is CASSLSSQSLETQYF. DNA of the CDR3: TGTGCCAGCAGCTTATCCTCTCAATCTTTAGAGACCCAGTACTTC.

DNA for the CDR3: TGTGCCAGCAGCCTAGGCCTGCAAGAGACCCAGTACTTC. Amino acids: CASSLGLQETQYF. This chain connects TRBV4-2 to TRBJ2-5, with D hard to call. Germline assignment: CDR1 LGHNA and CDR2 YNFKEQ. This CDR3 contains 13 residues. Trimming pared 4 bases from V and 2 bases from J, leaving 8 bases between.

The V call is TRBV6-1, the J call TRBJ1-5; weak D call: TRBD1 (5 bases). Looked up from germline, CDR1 is MNHNS and CDR2 is SASEGT. The germline V and J ends were trimmed by 0 bases and 3 bases, with 9 bases remaining between them. The CDR3 is 15 amino acids. DNA of the CDR3: TGTGCCAGCAGTGAAGCAGCAGGGACCAATCAGCCCCAGCATTTT. Protein sequence: CASSEAAGTNQPQHF.

The rearrangement links TRBV19 to TRBJ1-5, with 10 positions matching TRBD1. CDR1 and CDR2 (germline): LNHDA, SQIVND (reference sequence). After removal of 1 base from V and 5 bases from J, the junction contained 5 bases not matched to a gene. The CDR3 covers 16 residues. The CDR3 reads CASSIVLGQGYQPQHF. The CDR3 region has the DNA TGTGCCAGTAGTATAGTTTTGGGACAGGGGTATCAGCCCCAGCATTTT.

The gene calls are TRBV20-1 and TRBJ1-2, with D maybe TRBD1 (6 bases). With 3 bases removed from V and 0 bases from J, the gap between germline ends came to 14 bases. CDR1 is DFQATT and CDR2 is SNEGSKA in the germline V gene (reference sequence). The CDR3 has 15 residues. The CDR3 reads CSASVWTETNYGYTF. The DNA for the CDR3 is TGCAGTGCTAGTGTATGGACAGAGACTAACTATGGCTACACCTTC.

The chain couples TRBV5-6 to TRBJ1-4; perhaps TRBD1 as D (5 bases). CDR1 is SGHDT and CDR2 is YYEEEE in the germline V gene. V gave up 2 bases and J gave up 8 bases, with 16 bases separating them. This CDR3 contains 15 residues. This CDR3 reads CASSLFGGDGEKLFF. As DNA, the CDR3 is TGTGCCAGCAGCTTATTTGGAGGGGACGGGGAAAAACTGTTTTTT.

V is TRBV6-1 and J is TRBJ2-5, with a weak D call TRBD2 (7 bases). Trimming took off 3 bases at V and 1 base at J, with 12 bases between the two ends. CDR3 length equals 15 residues. CDR1 and CDR2 (germline): MNHNS, SASEGT. The CDR3 bases are TGTGCCAGCAGTGATCGGCGGGGGCCCCAAGAGACCCAGTACTTC. Translating it yields CASSDRRGPQETQYF.